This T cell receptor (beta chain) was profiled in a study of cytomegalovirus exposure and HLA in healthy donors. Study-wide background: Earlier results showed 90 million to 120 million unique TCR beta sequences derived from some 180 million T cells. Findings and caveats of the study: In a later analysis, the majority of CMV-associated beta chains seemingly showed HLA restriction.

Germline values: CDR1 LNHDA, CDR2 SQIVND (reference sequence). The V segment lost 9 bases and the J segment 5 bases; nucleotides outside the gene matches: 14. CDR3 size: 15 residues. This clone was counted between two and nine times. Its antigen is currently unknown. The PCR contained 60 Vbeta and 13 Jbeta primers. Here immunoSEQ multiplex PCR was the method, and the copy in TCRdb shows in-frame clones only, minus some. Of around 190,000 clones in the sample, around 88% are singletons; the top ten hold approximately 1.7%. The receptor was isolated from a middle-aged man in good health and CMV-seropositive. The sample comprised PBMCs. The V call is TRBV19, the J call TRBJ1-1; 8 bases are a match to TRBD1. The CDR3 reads CASRISGGSVTEAFF. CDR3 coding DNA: TGTGCCAGCAGAATTTCAGGGGGCTCGGTGACTGAAGCTTTCTTT.